The rows below give T cell receptor beta chains drawn from one sample of a study of T cell repertoires in cytomegalovirus infection. These receptors have no known antigen. Each CDR3 protein gets one entry after TCRdb re-called the reads with MiXCR. The sample lists around 310,000 distinct CDR3 sequences; almost 30% were seen once. The sequencing here drew on cultured PBMCs, taken from culture after CMV antigen stimulation. These receptors originate from a human donor in good health (CMV status not recorded). Some clones in this sample may be carry-over from other donors' samples. CDR3s include the opening cysteine and the closing phenylalanine or tryptophan. D genes are given only for firm matches. A row's size may be missing; if present it is once, few, many or a size class.

D gene,J gene,V gene,clone size,CDR3 DNA,CDR3 protein
NA,TRBJ2-2,TRBV20-1,NA,TGCAGTGCTAGTAGTAGAACAGCCACCGGGGAGCTGTTTTTT,CSASSRTATGELFF
NA,TRBJ1-2,TRBV6-5,NA,TGTGCCAGCAGTTACTACCCCCCAGGTGGAATTAACTATGGCTACACCTTC,CASSYYPPGGINYGYTF
NA,TRBJ2-3,TRBV25-1,NA,TGTGCCAGCAGTGAGTCAGGGAGCCCCACAGATACGCAGTATTTT,CASSESGSPTDTQYF
NA,TRBJ1-1,TRBV6-6,NA,TGTGCCAGCAGTACTTACAGGGCGGGTGAAGCTTTCTTT,CASSTYRAGEAFF
NA,TRBJ1-5,TRBV30,few,TGTGCCTGGAGCCGGGACAAATTAAGCAATCAGCCCCAGCATTTT,CAWSRDKLSNQPQHF
NA,TRBJ2-1,TRBV19,NA,TGTGCCAGTAGTATACCGACATATCGGGGCGATGAGCAGTTCTTC,CASSIPTYRGDEQFF
NA,TRBJ2-1,TRBV18,NA,TGTGCCAGCTCACCAGCAGGGGCTGAGCAGTTCTTC,CASSPAGAEQFF
NA,TRBJ2-7,TRBV5-1,NA,TGCGCCAGCAGCTTGGCCGGAACAGCCTACGAGCAGTACTTC,CASSLAGTAYEQYF
TRBD1,TRBJ2-7,TRBV3-1,NA,TGTGCCAGCAGCCAAGATCCTCGACAGGGCTCCTACGAGCAGTACTTC,CASSQDPRQGSYEQYF
NA,TRBJ1-1,TRBV11-2,NA,TGTGCCAGCAGCTTTAAATTAGGCAGACCGAACACTGAAGCTTTCTTT,CASSFKLGRPNTEAFF
TRBD2,TRBJ2-5,TRBV7-8,many,TGTGCCAGCAGCTGGAGGGGCGGGGGGGCGCCAGAGACCCAGTACTTC,CASSWRGGGAPETQYF
NA,TRBJ2-3,TRBV15,NA,TGTGCCACCAGCAGGGAACCGGGGGTCACAGATACGCAGTATTTT,CATSREPGVTDTQYF
NA,TRBJ1-1,TRBV6-1,few,TGTGCCAGCAGAGGCCTACCTATGAACACTGAAGCTTTCTTT,CASRGLPMNTEAFF
NA,TRBJ2-5,TRBV14,NA,TGTGCCAGCAGCCAAGAGTCGACCGCTGCGGGGACCCAGTACTTC,CASSQESTAAGTQYF
TRBD1,TRBJ1-1,TRBV19,NA,TGTGCCAGTAGAAGGACAGGGGGCTTTGTGAACACTGAAGCTTTCTTT,CASRRTGGFVNTEAFF
NA,TRBJ2-3,TRBV12-3/TRBV12-4,NA,TGTGCCAGCAGTTTCATAAACCTAGAGAGTGGAGATACGCAGTATTTT,CASSFINLESGDTQYF
NA,TRBJ2-7,TRBV27,NA,TGTGCCAGCAGCCCCGCCCAGGGGGGACGCGCCTACGAGCAGTACTTC,CASSPAQGGRAYEQYF
NA,TRBJ1-2,TRBV7-2,few,TGTGCCAGCAGCTTAGAGGCAGGGCTGGGTGGCTACACCTTC,CASSLEAGLGGYTF
TRBD1,TRBJ1-4,TRBV2,few,TGTGCCAGCAGGCCGGGACAGACTAATGAAAAACTGTTTTTT,CASRPGQTNEKLFF
NA,TRBJ2-2,TRBV6-5,NA,TGTGCCACCTCGGGGAGCGGGTCAGGGGAGCTGTTTTTT,CATSGSGSGELFF
NA,TRBJ2-2,TRBV3-1,few,TGTGCCAGCACCTTGTCGACTTCAGGGGCCGGGGAGCTGTTTTTT,CASTLSTSGAGELFF
TRBD1,TRBJ2-7,TRBV6-2/TRBV6-3,NA,TGTGCCAGCAGTTACTCCGGGACAGGGGTCTACGAGCAGTACTTC,CASSYSGTGVYEQYF
TRBD2,TRBJ2-7,TRBV7-2,many,TGTGCCAGCAGCTTATCGGCGGGAGGAACGGACGAGCAGTACTTC,CASSLSAGGTDEQYF
NA,TRBJ2-2,TRBV12-5,NA,TGTGCTAGTGGTTGGGACCTTACTAGGGGAGACACCGGGGAGCTGTTTTTT,CASGWDLTRGDTGELFF
NA,TRBJ1-5,TRBV12-3/TRBV12-4,few,TGTGCCAGCAGCATACACGGGGGCGCCCAGCCCCAGCATTTT,CASSIHGGAQPQHF
NA,TRBJ1-2,TRBV6-5,NA,TGTGCCAGCAGTTACGCGGGGATAGGGCTTTATGGCTACACCTTC,CASSYAGIGLYGYTF
TRBD1,TRBJ1-2,TRBV9,few,TGTGCCAGCAGCGTTTTGGGACAGTCGAACTATGGCTACACCTTC,CASSVLGQSNYGYTF
TRBD2,TRBJ2-3,TRBV19,NA,TGTGCCAGTAGCCCTAGCGGGTGGAGCACAGATACGCAGTATTTT,CASSPSGWSTDTQYF
NA,TRBJ1-2,TRBV19,once,TGTGCCAGTAGTCTCGTGGGGACGGACATCTATGGCTACACCTTC,CASSLVGTDIYGYTF
TRBD1,TRBJ2-6,TRBV6-5,NA,TGTGCCAGCAGACGGAGGACAGGAGCGAAGGTGGGGGCCAACGTCCTGACTTTC,CASRRRTGAKVGANVLTF
NA,TRBJ1-1,TRBV12-3/TRBV12-4,NA,TGTGCCGATCGGGACAACATGAACACTGAAGCTTTCTTT,CADRDNMNTEAFF
TRBD1,TRBJ2-1,TRBV7-2,many,TGTGCCAGCAGCTTACGACAGGGAGATGTCGGTGAGCAGTTCTTC,CASSLRQGDVGEQFF
TRBD2,TRBJ2-7,TRBV7-6,NA,TGTGCCAGCAGCTTAAGAGAGTGTCTGGGACTAGCGGTTTACGAGCAGTACTTC,CASSLRECLGLAVYEQYF
NA,TRBJ1-1,TRBV6-6,NA,TGTGCCAGCAGGACGACATTGAACACTGAAGCTTTCTTT,CASRTTLNTEAFF
TRBD1,TRBJ2-5,TRBV28,NA,TGTGCCAGCAGTTATACGGACAGGGGGGCTGAGACCCAGTACTTC,CASSYTDRGAETQYF
NA,TRBJ1-4,TRBV20-1,few,TGCAGTGCTTCCCGGACAGTTAATGAAAAACTGTTTTTT,CSASRTVNEKLFF
NA,TRBJ2-7,TRBV7-2,NA,TGTGCCAGCAGCAGAGGACAAGGCCACGAGCAGTACTTC,CASSRGQGHEQYF
NA,TRBJ1-5,TRBV6-5,NA,TGTGCCAGCAGGTGGACTGACTTT,CASRWTDF
NA,TRBJ2-1,TRBV14,NA,TGTGCCAGCAGCCAAGGACTACCGAGGAACCATGAGCAGTTCTTC,CASSQGLPRNHEQFF
NA,TRBJ2-3,TRBV5-1,NA,TGCGCCAGCAGCCAAGTGGGAGTTTTCCCAGATACGCAGTATTTT,CASSQVGVFPDTQYF
TRBD1,TRBJ1-1,TRBV7-9,NA,TGTGCCAGCAGCCAGCGGCTGCGACAGGGTAAAATGAACACTGAAGCTTTCTTT,CASSQRLRQGKMNTEAFF
TRBD2,TRBJ2-1,TRBV7-3,NA,TGTGCCAGCAGCTTGTACGTCGGGGGGGGAATGTACAATGAGCAGTTCTTC,CASSLYVGGGMYNEQFF
TRBD2,TRBJ2-2,TRBV12-3/TRBV12-4,NA,TGTGCCAGCCAGGGACTAGCGGGATCCAACACCGGGGAGCTGTTTTTT,CASQGLAGSNTGELFF
NA,TRBJ1-6,TRBV11-1,few,TGTGCCAGCAGCGAGAATTCACCCCTCCACTTT,CASSENSPLHF
TRBD2,TRBJ2-1,TRBV7-8,NA,TGTGCCAGCAGTCCTAGGGGACTAGCGGGGCGGTACAATGAGCAGTTCTTC,CASSPRGLAGRYNEQFF
NA,TRBJ1-1,TRBV7-8,NA,TGTGTCAGCAGCTACGGACTGGGTTTTGGAGCTTTCTTT,CVSSYGLGFGAFF
NA,TRBJ2-3,TRBV7-6,few,TGTGCCAGCAGCCTGGGGGACACAGATACGCAGTATTTT,CASSLGDTDTQYF
NA,TRBJ2-1,TRBV14,once,TGTGCCAGCAGCCATGGCGATGAGCAGTTCTTC,CASSHGDEQFF
NA,TRBJ1-5,TRBV19,few,TGTGCCAGTACCCTAAGAGGCCGCCTGGGTCAGCCCCAGCATTTT,CASTLRGRLGQPQHF
NA,TRBJ2-7,TRBV27,many,TGTGCCAGCAGTGCAAGCGGGCTTTGGGCCTACGAGCAGTACTTC,CASSASGLWAYEQYF
NA,TRBJ1-2,TRBV25-1,NA,TGTGCCAGCAGTGGCAGAGGGCGCGGGCAGGGCTATGGCTACACCTTC,CASSGRGRGQGYGYTF
NA,TRBJ2-3,TRBV6-2/TRBV6-3,NA,TGTGCCAGCTATCCGATCCGGGGCACAGATACGCAGTATTTT,CASYPIRGTDTQYF
NA,TRBJ2-7,TRBV7-2,few,TGTGCCAGCAGCTTAGATCTGATAACTAGCTCCTACGAGCAGTACTTC,CASSLDLITSSYEQYF
NA,TRBJ1-1,TRBV6-6,NA,TGTGCCAGCAGCTCTTGGGCCCCCCTGAACACTGAAGCTTTCTTT,CASSSWAPLNTEAFF
NA,TRBJ2-1,TRBV2,NA,TGTGCCAGCGGCGGTCCAGATTACAATGAGCAGTTCTTC,CASGGPDYNEQFF